This TCR beta chain was identified during a study of T cell repertoires in cytomegalovirus infection. At the level of the study: Public TCR beta signatures provided an indication of both CMV infection and a matching HLA type.

Germline CDR1 MDHEN, CDR2 SYDVKM. Trimming stripped 6 bases from V and 3 bases from J, with 14 bases between. The CDR3 loop spans 14 amino acids. In regard to this clonotype: Its antigen is not identified.

A single record per CDR3 protein comes from TCRdb applying MiXCR to the reads. The repertoire holds about 920,000 distinct CDR3 sequences, with roughly a third as singletons. The chain uses TRBV28 and TRBJ1-1; D remains ambiguous. Material: cultured CD8+ T cells from PBMCs, obtained from culture after CMV antigen stimulation. The clonotype was recovered from a human donor in good health (CMV status not recorded). Some clones in this sample may be carry-over from other donors' samples. CDR3 sequence: CASRDSREDTEAFF. The CDR3 region has the DNA TGTGCCAGCAGAGATTCCCGGGAGGACACTGAAGCTTTCTTT.